These T cell receptor beta chains were read from a single sample in a study of CXCR3-negative and CXCR3-positive naive CD8 T cells. TCRdb reprocessed the 5' RACE reads, with one entry per CDR3 protein and no DNA. The repertoire shows over 35,000 distinct CDR3 sequences; the top ten hold roughly 2.3%. The sequenced sample consisted of naive CXCR3- CD8+ T cells from blood. These receptor sequences come from a human donor in good health. Some clones in this sample may be carry-over from other donors' samples. The CDR3 runs from the conserved cysteine through the conserved F or W. Size is stated for part of the rows, as once, few or many counts, or as a class when the clone is expanded.

size: .; J: TRBJ1-1; V: TRBV6-5; CDR3: CASRDAGMNTEAFF
size: .; J: TRBJ1-1; V: TRBV29-1; CDR3: CSVGGQGMAEAFF
size: .; J: TRBJ2-2; V: TRBV29-1; CDR3: CSEQAEGDTGELFF
size: .; J: TRBJ2-2; V: TRBV6-4; CDR3: CASSSGQGNTGELFF
size: .; J: TRBJ1-4; V: TRBV21-1; CDR3: CASSTGQNEKLFF
size: .; J: TRBJ2-1; V: TRBV4-3; CDR3: CASSQDEASGSDEQFF
size: .; J: TRBJ1-1; V: TRBV18; CDR3: CASSPDGTEAFF
size: .; J: TRBJ2-2; V: TRBV12-3/TRBV12-4; CDR3: CASSPARVSGELFF
size: .; J: TRBJ2-3; V: TRBV12-3/TRBV12-4; CDR3: CASRRTLSTDTQYF
size: .; J: TRBJ2-5; V: TRBV25-1; CDR3: CASSESGYQETQYF
size: .; J: TRBJ2-7; V: TRBV12-3/TRBV12-4; CDR3: CASSHGAGIHEQYF
size: .; J: TRBJ2-7; V: TRBV11-2; CDR3: CASSLEGSRVRGGDEQYF
size: .; J: TRBJ1-1; V: TRBV28; CDR3: CASIRGTEAFF
size: .; J: TRBJ2-2; V: TRBV12-3/TRBV12-4; CDR3: CASSLSLGTGELFF
size: .; J: TRBJ2-5; V: TRBV29-1; CDR3: CSVEEWGETQYF
size: .; J: TRBJ2-7; V: TRBV28; CDR3: CASSYSRLISGLVYEQYF
size: .; J: TRBJ2-1; V: TRBV15; CDR3: CATSSGIYNEQFF
size: .; J: TRBJ2-1; V: TRBV29-1; CDR3: CSVGQGWDEQFF
size: .; J: TRBJ2-5; V: TRBV5-1; CDR3: CASSLVGGSQETQYF
size: .; J: TRBJ2-3; V: TRBV13; CDR3: CASTPPDTQYF
size: .; J: TRBJ2-2; V: TRBV29-1; CDR3: CSVERTSGGAVIDTGELFF
size: .; J: TRBJ1-1; V: TRBV9; CDR3: CASSAGGTEAFF
size: .; J: TRBJ2-1; V: TRBV7-2; CDR3: CASSPGTDEQFF
size: .; J: TRBJ2-1; V: TRBV3-1; CDR3: CASSPLPTIGSLNEQFF
size: .; J: TRBJ2-6; V: TRBV5-1; CDR3: CASSLGATRGSGANVLTF
size: .; J: TRBJ1-6; V: TRBV25-1; CDR3: CASMDRIHSPLHF
size: .; J: TRBJ2-4; V: TRBV27; CDR3: CASSPRGPKNIQYF
size: .; J: TRBJ2-7; V: TRBV4-3; CDR3: CASSQDTGGVYEQYF
size: .; J: TRBJ1-1; V: TRBV6-5; CDR3: CASSPAPGTGGRGTEAFF
size: .; J: TRBJ2-7; V: TRBV25-1; CDR3: CASKPGQGAYEQYF
size: .; J: TRBJ2-1; V: TRBV6-5; CDR3: CASSYPGPRNEQFF
size: .; J: TRBJ1-1; V: TRBV15; CDR3: CATSRDRMGTEAFF
size: .; J: TRBJ1-2; V: TRBV12-3/TRBV12-4; CDR3: CASTGGLDYGYTF
size: .; J: TRBJ2-1; V: TRBV27; CDR3: CASSPSGRSSYNEQFF
size: .; J: TRBJ2-3; V: TRBV28; CDR3: CASSSQRNTDTQYF
size: .; J: TRBJ2-7; V: TRBV7-9; CDR3: CASSLAGGTREQYF
size: .; J: TRBJ2-7; V: TRBV29-1; CDR3: CSVEDIYEQYF
size: .; J: TRBJ2-5; V: TRBV7-2; CDR3: CASSLPYQETQYF
size: .; J: TRBJ2-2; V: TRBV28; CDR3: CATTPWQETGELFF
size: .; J: TRBJ2-7; V: TRBV12-3/TRBV12-4; CDR3: CASSLGGGTYEQYF
size: .; J: TRBJ2-1; V: TRBV14; CDR3: CASSQGAGSYNEQFF
size: .; J: TRBJ2-7; V: TRBV12-3/TRBV12-4; CDR3: CASSISAFYEQYF
size: .; J: TRBJ2-4; V: TRBV14; CDR3: CASSHATGVGKNIQYF
size: .; J: TRBJ2-7; V: TRBV20-1; CDR3: CSARVSGSPHEQYF
size: .; J: TRBJ1-5; V: TRBV21-1; CDR3: CASRPFYFSQPQHF
size: .; J: TRBJ2-1; V: TRBV21-1; CDR3: CASSKTSSGTSGYNEQFF
size: .; J: TRBJ2-1; V: TRBV19; CDR3: CASSIDYNEQFF
size: medium-sized; J: TRBJ1-1; V: TRBV5-1; CDR3: CASSLGQGVVAFF
size: .; J: TRBJ2-3; V: TRBV6-4; CDR3: CASSEGASTDTQYF